The 30 T cell receptor beta chains in this list originate from one sample, sequenced in a study of T cell repertoires in ileal Crohn's disease. TCRdb's copy holds only in-frame clones and misses some; the assay was immunoSEQ multiplex PCR. The repertoire consists of about 2,000 clones, with roughly 80% occurring once and the leading ten covering about 14%. The sample's time point: proximal margin of the surgical specimen (macroscopically non-inflamed). Sequenced sample: ileal tissue. These receptors originate from an adult with Crohn's disease.

V gene TRBV5-4 combines with J gene TRBJ1-2, with D perhaps matching TRBD1 (5 bases). The CDR3 has 18 amino acids. Germline CDR1 is SGHNT and CDR2 is YYREEE (reference sequence). V was clipped by 4 bases and J by 8 bases, with 30 bases between them. CDR3 sequence: CASSPRGGRTSPITGYTF. DNA for the CDR3: TGTGCCAGCAGCCCCCGGGGGGGACGGACTTCTCCGATTACGGGCTACACCTTC.

The genes are TRBV18 and TRBJ2-1; 12 bases are shared with TRBD1. The germline V gene encodes CDR1 KGHSH and CDR2 LQKENI. CDR3 length: 16 amino acids. The trim removed 3 bases at V and 6 bases at J, leaving 6 bases unmatched. This CDR3 reads CASSPPGTGGPNEQFF. The CDR3 nucleotides read TGTGCCAGCTCACCGCCCGGGACAGGGGGCCCCAATGAGCAGTTCTTC. The variable domain in full, with the rest retrieved from reference TRBV18 and TRBJ2-1, is NAGVMQNPRHLVRRRGQEARLRCSPMKGHSHVYWYRQLPEEGLKFMVYLQKENIIDESGMPKERFSAEFPKEGPSILRIQQVVRGDSAAYFCASSPPGTGGPNEQFFGPGTRLTVL.

DNA of the CDR3: TGCGCCAGCAGCCTCACGACAGAGAGAGTTTCACCCCTCCACTTT. Residues: CASSLTTERVSPLHF. The chain has TRBV4-1 and TRBJ1-6; a weak D match, TRBD1 (5 bases). The CDR3 runs 15 residues. Trimming stripped 4 bases from V and 9 bases from J, with 16 bases between. Germline assignment: CDR1 MGHRA and CDR2 YSYEKL.

This clone appeared once. The chain uses TRBV11-2 and TRBJ2-1; D might be TRBD1 or TRBD2, each matching 5 bases. The V gene lost 4 bases and the J gene lost 11 bases, with 15 bases spanning the gap. CDR3 length: 13 residues. Germline V gives CDR1 SGHAT, CDR2 FQNNGV. CDR3 sequence (DNA): TGTGCCAGCAGCTACCGGACTGAGGGGAAGCAGTTCTTC. Translated, it gives CASSYRTEGKQFF.

The V call is TRBV29-1, the J call TRBJ1-2, with TRBD1 identical over 9 bases. The J segment lost 8 bases and the V segment lost 6 bases, leaving 19 bases of the junction unmatched. The CDR3 runs to 16 residues. CDR1 and CDR2 from the germline V gene are SQVTM and ANQGSEA. The CDR3 nucleotides read TGCAGCGTCCGACCTCTTTTTGGACAGGGGAGTGAGGGCTACACCTTC. As protein: CSVRPLFGQGSEGYTF.

The rearrangement links TRBV19 to TRBJ1-1; TRBD1 is a possible D gene (6 bases). Germline V gives CDR1 LNHDA, CDR2 SQIVND (reference sequence). V shed 5 bases and J shed 5 bases, with 12 bases lying between them. The CDR3 is 13 amino acids. DNA of the CDR3: TGTGCCAGTAGTGGAAACAGGGAGACTGAAGCTTTCTTT. Translating it yields CASSGNRETEAFF.

The chain has TRBV6-5 and TRBJ2-3, with D unclear. V was clipped by 8 bases and J by 4 bases, with 10 bases between them. The CDR3 totals 12 residues. The V gene's germline CDR1 is MNHEY and CDR2 SVGAGI. The CDR3 DNA reads as TGTGCCAGCCTCGACTCAGCAGATACGCAGTATTTT. Translated: CASLDSADTQYF.

This rearrangement joins TRBV29-1 to TRBJ2-7; D perhaps matches TRBD1 (5 bases). The CDR3 has 12 residues. Germline V gene sequence: CDR1 SQVTM, CDR2 ANQGSEA. Trimming stripped 4 bases from V and 3 bases from J, with 10 bases between. The CDR3 DNA reads TGCAGCGTTGTACAGGCTAACTACGAGCAGTACTTC. Translating gives CSVVQANYEQYF.

This clone has a single count. The V and J genes are TRBV6-5 and TRBJ2-1, with a weak D call TRBD2 (5 bases). Trimming removed 0 bases from V and 8 bases from J, with 17 bases in between. The CDR3 is made up of 16 amino acids. Germline CDR1 MNHEY, CDR2 SVGAGI. The CDR3 nucleotides read TGTGCCAGCAGTTACTCGGGAGTCCGATATGGGGATGAGCAGTTCTTC. This codes for CASSYSGVRYGDEQFF.

The genes are TRBV19 and TRBJ2-7, with D maybe TRBD2 (5 bases). This CDR3 has 14 residues. Trimming shortened V by 4 bases and J by 2 bases, and 12 bases separated the two germline ends. The germline gives CDR1 LNHDA, CDR2 SQIVND (reference sequence). In DNA, the CDR3 is TGTGCCAGTAGTAAGAGGACTCCTACCTACGAGCAGTACTTC. Protein: CASSKRTPTYEQYF.

This clone counts as large. The rearrangement uses TRBV28 and TRBJ1-2; D call uncertain. The CDR3 runs to 17 residues. The germline gives CDR1 MDHEN, CDR2 SYDVKM. V was cut by 8 bases and J by 0 bases, with 22 bases left in between. CDR3 protein: CASSIPLLGSPNYGYTF. The DNA of the CDR3 is TGTGCCAGCTCGATCCCGCTACTGGGGAGTCCTAACTATGGCTACACCTTC.

The chain recombines TRBV6-1 with TRBJ2-7; 7 bases line up with TRBD1. The CDR3 runs to 13 residues. The V and J ends lost 7 bases and 0 bases, in that order; junction bases with no gene match: 3. The germline CDR1 and CDR2 sequences are MNHNS and SASEGT. CDR3 residues: CASNDRASYEQYF. CDR3 bases: TGTGCCAGCAACGACAGGGCCTCCTACGAGCAGTACTTC.

This clone has a handful of counts. The chain carries TRBV15 and TRBJ2-3; 8 bases map to TRBD2. The V and J ends lost 5 bases and 1 base, in that order; junction bases with no gene match: 2. From germline, CDR1 is LNHNV and CDR2 YYDKDF (reference sequence). The CDR3 covers 14 residues. The DNA of the CDR3 is TGTGCCACCAGCCCGACTAGCGGCACAGATACGCAGTATTTT. It specifies CATSPTSGTDTQYF.

The chain links TRBV19 to TRBJ1-6; TRBD1 is a possible D gene (6 bases). V lost 5 bases and J 0 bases, leaving 23 bases between the germline ends. The CDR3 has 20 amino acids. Looked up from germline, CDR1 is LNHDA and CDR2 is SQIVND (reference sequence). CDR3 region: CASSDRQAFTLSSYNSPLHF. CDR3 nucleotide sequence: TGTGCCAGTAGTGATCGACAGGCCTTCACCTTGAGCTCCTATAATTCACCCCTCCACTTT.

This clone was observed a single time. The gene calls are TRBV10-2 and TRBJ2-7; D gene ambiguous. CDR1 WSHSY and CDR2 SAAADI come from the germline V gene. The V end was cut by 9 bases, the J end by 3 bases, with 15 bases between. This CDR3 comprises 13 residues. In DNA form, the CDR3 reads TGCGCCAGTAGTTTCGGCGGATACTACGAGCAGTACTTC. Translated: CASSFGGYYEQYF.

The rearrangement uses TRBV18 and TRBJ1-2; 7 nucleotides align to TRBD1. Trimming cost V 3 bases and J 3 bases; bases outside gene matches: 10. Looked up from germline, CDR1 is KGHSH and CDR2 is LQKENI. The CDR3 consists of 16 residues. The CDR3 reads CASSPEQTGFDYGYTF. The CDR3, as DNA: TGTGCCAGCTCACCGGAACAGACAGGGTTTGACTATGGCTACACCTTC.

This clone has just a few counts. V gene TRBV13 combines with J gene TRBJ1-3; TRBD1 is a possible D gene (6 bases). From germline, CDR1 is PRHDT and CDR2 FYEKMQ (reference sequence). This CDR3 has 17 residues. V was cut by 0 bases and J by 9 bases, with 21 bases left in between. The CDR3 DNA reads as TGTGCCAGCAGCTTAGGTAGGGGGTCTGGATCGGGGACCACCATATATTTT. Translation: CASSLGRGSGSGTTIYF. The full variable domain, with the rest looked up from reference TRBV13 and TRBJ1-3, is AAGVIQSPRHLIKEKRETATLKCYPIPRHDTVYWYQQGPGQDPQFLISFYEKMQSDKGSIPDRFSAQQFSDYHSELNMSSLELGDSALYFCASSLGRGSGSGTTIYFGEGSWLTVV.

The chain couples TRBV6-6 to TRBJ1-3, with D maybe TRBD1 (6 bases). The V end lost 2 bases, the J end lost 2 bases, and 13 bases lay between the germline ends. This CDR3 region has 16 residues. CDR1 MNHNY and CDR2 SVGAGI come from the germline V gene (reference sequence). The DNA for the CDR3 is TGTGCCAGCAGTTACGCAGGGGATCTAGCTGGAAACACCATATATTTT. Translation gives CASSYAGDLAGNTIYF.

This rearrangement joins TRBV18 to TRBJ2-3, with 8 bases lining up with TRBD1. Per the germline V gene, CDR1 is KGHSH and CDR2 is LQKENI. The CDR3 runs to 15 residues. Trimming at V came to 3 bases and at J to 1 base, leaving 3 bases not matched to a gene. The CDR3 sequence is CASSPSTGGTDTQYF. The CDR3 DNA is TGTGCCAGCTCACCCTCGACAGGGGGCACAGATACGCAGTATTTT.

CDR3 sequence: CASSVGDSTDTQYF. CDR3 coding DNA: TGTGCCAGCAGCGTAGGTGACTCCACAGATACGCAGTATTTT. The V and J genes are TRBV9 and TRBJ2-3; no clear D gene. This CDR3 is built from 14 residues. CDR1 and CDR2 from the germline V gene are SGDLS and YYNGEE. Trimming took 0 bases from V and 2 from J, leaving 7 bases between them.

Written as DNA, the CDR3 is TGTGCCAGCAGCCATCCCAGGGGGCAGGAGTATGGCTACACCTTC. It is translated as CASSHPRGQEYGYTF. This chain uses TRBV5-4 with TRBJ1-2; 8 positions agree with TRBD1. Germline loops: CDR1 SGHNT, CDR2 YYREEE (reference sequence). J was trimmed by 5 bases and V by 4 bases; bases with no gene match: 10. CDR3 length: 15 residues.

This clone was recorded a few times. The rearrangement joins TRBV19 to TRBJ1-6, with TRBD1 matching over 7 bases. Trimming took 8 bases from V and 6 from J; bases not matched to a gene: 4. There are 13 residues in the CDR3. The germline V gene has CDR1 LNHDA and CDR2 SQIVND (reference sequence). CDR3 amino acids: CASGQGVNSPLHF. The CDR3 DNA sequence: TGTGCCAGTGGGCAGGGGGTTAATTCACCCCTCCACTTT. The full variable domain, in which reference TRBV19 and TRBJ1-6 provide the parts outside the CDR3, is DGGITQSPKYLFRKEGQNVTLSCEQNLNHDAMYWYRQDPGQGLRLIYYSQIVNDFQKGDIAEGYSVSREKKESFPLTVTSAQKNPTAFYLCASGQGVNSPLHFGNGTRLTVT.

The table lists this clone with a count of one. In DNA, the CDR3 is TGCGCCAGCAGTCTCGACGGGGTAGGGGTAGAGACCCAGTACTTC. As protein: CASSLDGVGVETQYF. This chain uses TRBV5-1 with TRBJ2-5; D may correspond to TRBD1 or TRBD2 (5 bases each). The CDR3 consists of 15 residues. V lost 5 bases and J lost 4, with 18 bases in between. Per germline, CDR1 SGHRS and CDR2 YFSETQ. The variable domain in full, completed from reference TRBV5-1 and TRBJ2-5, reads KAGVTQTPRYLIKTRGQQVTLSCSPISGHRSVSWYQQTPGQGLQFLFEYFSETQRNKGNFPGRFSGRQFSNSRSEMNVSTLELGDSALYLCASSLDGVGVETQYFGPGTRLLVL.

This sequence joins TRBV2 and TRBJ2-5; 8 positions agree with TRBD2. The junction had 2 bases not matched to a gene; V was cut back by 3 bases and J by 5 bases. Germline CDR1 is SNHLY and CDR2 is FYNNEI. There are 13 residues in the CDR3. The CDR3 DNA is TGTGCCAGCAGTGACGGGAGGGTGGAGACCCAGTACTTC. It yields the protein CASSDGRVETQYF.

The genes are TRBV6-1 and TRBJ2-7; D is possibly TRBD2 (5 bases). Trimming left V 2 bases short and J 6 bases short, with 11 bases between. Germline CDR1 MNHNS, CDR2 SASEGT. This CDR3 comprises 13 residues. The CDR3 region is CASSEFGVSEQYF. DNA for the CDR3: TGTGCCAGCAGTGAATTCGGGGTTAGCGAGCAGTACTTC.

The CDR3 spells CASSGDGGNTEAFF. The CDR3 DNA follows: TGTGCCAGCAGCGGGGACGGGGGGAACACTGAAGCTTTCTTT. The chain employs TRBV7-2 and TRBJ1-1, with a possible D match to TRBD1 (5 bases). Germline V CDR1 and CDR2: SGHTA, FQGNSA. Trimming cost V 5 bases and J 1 base, with 11 bases left between them. The CDR3 sequence is 14 residues long. Based on the CDR3 plus reference TRBV7-2 and TRBJ1-1, the full variable domain is GAGVSQSPSNKVTEKGKDVELRCDPISGHTALYWYRQSLGQGLEFLIYFQGNSAPDKSGLPSDRFSAERTGGSVSTLTIQRTQQEDSAVYLCASSGDGGNTEAFFGQGTRLTVV.

The chain links TRBV13 to TRBJ1-1; a weak D match, TRBD1 (5 bases). This CDR3 is 12 amino acids long. Germline-derived CDR1 and CDR2 are PRHDT and FYEKMQ (reference sequence). The CDR3 is CLTRGSLTEAFF. The CDR3 coding sequence is TGTCTTACCCGGGGCTCCCTCACTGAAGCTTTCTTT. Full variable domain (rest looked up from reference TRBV13 and TRBJ1-1): AAGVIQSPRHLIKEKRETATLKCYPIPRHDTVYWYQQGPGQDPQFLISFYEKMQSDKGSIPDRFSAQQFSDYHSELNMSSLELGDSALYFCLTRGSLTEAFFGQGTRLTVV.

The rearrangement joins TRBV27 to TRBJ1-5, with unresolved D. The CDR3 runs 15 residues. Germline CDR1 and CDR2: MNHEY and SMNVEV (reference sequence). V was trimmed by 1 base and J by 7 bases, leaving 14 bases between them. Written as DNA, the CDR3 is TGTGCCAGCAGTTTATTTCTGGACCGCGGGCAGCCCCAGCATTTT. Translating gives CASSLFLDRGQPQHF.

The chain joins TRBV7-8 to TRBJ1-4, with a weak D call TRBD1 (5 bases). The CDR3 extends over 16 amino acids. Germline CDR1 is SGHVS and CDR2 is FQNEAQ. Trimming took 4 bases from V and 7 from J, leaving 19 bases between them. This CDR3 is CASSSKYGGASEKLFF. Written as DNA, the CDR3 is TGTGCCAGCAGCTCAAAGTATGGAGGGGCGAGTGAAAAACTGTTTTTT.

This CDR3 reads CASSIVGTGELFF. CDR3 nucleotides: TGTGCCAGCAGTATAGTGGGGACCGGGGAGCTGTTTTTT. The V and J genes are TRBV7-6 and TRBJ2-2; D remains ambiguous. The CDR3 spans 13 residues. Germline V gene lookup returns CDR1 SGHVS and CDR2 FNYEAQ. The germline V and J ends were trimmed by 6 bases and 5 bases, with 10 bases remaining between them.